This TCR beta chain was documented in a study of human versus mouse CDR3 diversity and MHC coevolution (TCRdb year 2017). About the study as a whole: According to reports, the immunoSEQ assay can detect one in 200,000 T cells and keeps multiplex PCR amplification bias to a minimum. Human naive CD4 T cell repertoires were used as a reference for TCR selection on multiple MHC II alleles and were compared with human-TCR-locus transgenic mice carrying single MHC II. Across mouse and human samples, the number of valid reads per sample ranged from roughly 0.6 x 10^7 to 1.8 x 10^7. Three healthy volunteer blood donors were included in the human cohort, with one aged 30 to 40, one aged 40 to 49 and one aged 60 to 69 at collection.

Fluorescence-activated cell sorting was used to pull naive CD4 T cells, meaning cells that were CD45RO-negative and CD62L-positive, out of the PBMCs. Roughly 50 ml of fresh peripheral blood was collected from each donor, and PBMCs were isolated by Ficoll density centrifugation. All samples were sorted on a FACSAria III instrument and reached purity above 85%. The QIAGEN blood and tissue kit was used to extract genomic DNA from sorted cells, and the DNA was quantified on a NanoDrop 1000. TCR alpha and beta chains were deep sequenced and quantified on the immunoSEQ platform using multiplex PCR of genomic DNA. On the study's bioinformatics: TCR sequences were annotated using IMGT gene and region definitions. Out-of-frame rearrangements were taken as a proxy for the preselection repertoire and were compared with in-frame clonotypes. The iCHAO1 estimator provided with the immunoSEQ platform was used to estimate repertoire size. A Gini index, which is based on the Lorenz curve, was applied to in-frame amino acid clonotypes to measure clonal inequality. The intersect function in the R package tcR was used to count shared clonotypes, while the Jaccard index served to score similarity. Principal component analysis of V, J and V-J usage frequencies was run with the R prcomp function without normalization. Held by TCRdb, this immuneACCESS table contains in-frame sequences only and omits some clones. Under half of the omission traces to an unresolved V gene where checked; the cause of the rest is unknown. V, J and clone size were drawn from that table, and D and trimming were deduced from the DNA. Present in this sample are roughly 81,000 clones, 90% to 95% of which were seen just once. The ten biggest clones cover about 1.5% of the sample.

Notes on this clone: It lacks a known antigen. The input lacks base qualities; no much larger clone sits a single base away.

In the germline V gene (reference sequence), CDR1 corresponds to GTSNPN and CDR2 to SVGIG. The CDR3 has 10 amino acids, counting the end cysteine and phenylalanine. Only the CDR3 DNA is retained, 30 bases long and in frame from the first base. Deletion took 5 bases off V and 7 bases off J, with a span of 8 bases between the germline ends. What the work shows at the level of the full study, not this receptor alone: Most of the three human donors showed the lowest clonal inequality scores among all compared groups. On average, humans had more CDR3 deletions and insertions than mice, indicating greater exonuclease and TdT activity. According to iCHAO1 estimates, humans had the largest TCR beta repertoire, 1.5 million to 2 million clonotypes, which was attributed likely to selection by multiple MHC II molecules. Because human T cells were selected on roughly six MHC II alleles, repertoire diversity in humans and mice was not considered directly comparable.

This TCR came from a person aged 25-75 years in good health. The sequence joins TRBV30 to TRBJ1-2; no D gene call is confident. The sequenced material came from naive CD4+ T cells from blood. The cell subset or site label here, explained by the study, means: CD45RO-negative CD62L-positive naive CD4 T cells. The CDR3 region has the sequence CAWGGLGYTF. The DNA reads TGTGCCTGGGGTGGTCTTGGCTACACCTTC.